The 15 T cell receptor beta chains presented below share a single source sample, sequenced in a study of cytomegalovirus exposure and HLA in healthy donors. The primer mix had 60 Vbeta and 13 Jbeta primers. Only in-frame clones appear in the TCRdb table, and some are missing; sequencing was by immunoSEQ multiplex PCR. The sample consists of 160,000 or so clones, about 80% of them appearing once. Sequencing input: PBMCs. Every receptor here comes from a young man in good health and CMV-seropositive.

The chain joins TRBV6-5 to TRBJ1-2, with 7 bases matching TRBD1. Germline loops: CDR1 MNHEY, CDR2 SVGAGI. The CDR3 is made up of 13 amino acids. Losses at the gene ends were 2 bases for V and 7 bases for J; bases not matched to a gene: 4. The CDR3 is CASSYEDRRGYTF. CDR3 in DNA: TGTGCCAGCAGTTACGAGGACAGGCGTGGCTACACCTTC.

The chain links TRBV9 to TRBJ2-5; weak D call: TRBD2 (7 bases). Matching the DNA end better, TRBJ2-7 makes the J call doubtful. Per the germline V gene, CDR1 is SGDLS and CDR2 is YYNGEE. The CDR3 is 15 amino acids. In DNA form, the CDR3 reads TGTGCCAGCAGCGTAGGAGGGTGGGGGGGCAACGAGCAGTACTTC. It translates to CASSVGGWGGNEQYF.

This rearrangement joins TRBV7-8 to TRBJ2-7; 13 bases fit TRBD2. The CDR3 has 16 residues. The germline CDR1 and CDR2 sequences are SGHVS and FQNEAQ. V dropped 5 bases and J dropped 1; count of bases not matched to a gene: 5. CDR3 residues: CASSLRTSGSSYEQYF. DNA for the CDR3: TGTGCCAGCAGCCTCAGGACTAGCGGGAGTTCCTACGAGCAGTACTTC.

This clone is a singleton in its sample. The chain carries TRBV5-6 and TRBJ1-3; 7 bases agree with TRBD1. The V gene end was trimmed by 3 bases and the J gene end by 7 bases; junction bases not matched to a gene: 4. CDR3 size: 13 residues. Germline V gives CDR1 SGHDT, CDR2 YYEEEE. The CDR3 nucleotides are TGTGCCAGCAGCTCTGACAGGGCCAACACCATATATTTT. Amino acid sequence: CASSSDRANTIYF.

The chain joins TRBV2 to TRBJ1-3; tentative D call: TRBD1 (6 bases). The germline V gene encodes CDR1 SNHLY and CDR2 FYNNEI. The V gene lost 4 bases and the J gene lost 1 base, with 8 bases spanning the gap. The CDR3 extends over 14 amino acids. As DNA, the CDR3 is TGTGCCAGCAGTGGGGGGCTTTCTGGAAACACCATATATTTT. Protein sequence: CASSGGLSGNTIYF.

The gene calls are TRBV18 and TRBJ1-3, with 7 bases that match TRBD1. Germline CDR1 KGHSH, CDR2 LQKENI. This CDR3 region has 16 residues. With V trimmed by 3 bases and J by 0 bases, 5 bases remained unmatched. The CDR3 is CASSPRDSGSGNTIYF. The CDR3 DNA is TGTGCCAGCTCACCTCGGGACAGCGGCTCTGGAAACACCATATATTTT.

V usage is TRBV10-3 and J usage is TRBJ2-1; D perhaps matches TRBD2 (5 bases). Germline CDR1 is ENHRY and CDR2 is SYGVKD. The CDR3 covers 17 residues. V lost 0 bases and J lost 0, with 12 bases in between. DNA for the CDR3: TGTGCCATCAGTGAGTCGATAGCGCTTAGCTCCTACAATGAGCAGTTCTTC. It translates to CAISESIALSSYNEQFF.

The J gene is TRBJ2-7, the V gene TRBV5-1; 12 bases are a match to TRBD1. This CDR3 has 18 amino acids. The junction had 10 bases not matched to a gene; V was cut back by 3 bases and J by 0 bases. Looked up from germline, CDR1 is SGHRS and CDR2 is YFSETQ. Here the CDR3 DNA reads TGCGCCAGCAGCTCCGGGACAGGGGGCCCGCCGGACTCCTACGAGCAGTACTTC. Encoded protein: CASSSGTGGPPDSYEQYF.

The genes are TRBV9 and TRBJ2-2; TRBD2 aligns across 7 bases. Per the germline V gene, CDR1 is SGDLS and CDR2 is YYNGEE. This CDR3 has 14 residues. V dropped 3 bases and J dropped 9; count of bases not matched to a gene: 8. As DNA, the CDR3 is TGTGCCAGCAGCGGCGGACTAGTGGGAAGGGAGCTGTTTTTT. This encodes CASSGGLVGRELFF.

The chain has TRBV19 and TRBJ2-1, with 7 bases identical to TRBD1. V lost 7 bases and J lost 8; bases outside the gene matches: 14. Germline CDR1 reads LNHDA; CDR2 reads SQIVND (reference sequence). The CDR3 length is 15 residues. This chain's CDR3 is CASNMGRQGSDEQFF. Written as DNA, the CDR3 is TGTGCCAGTAACATGGGGAGACAGGGTAGTGATGAGCAGTTCTTC.

This clone was detected once. The chain couples TRBV18 to TRBJ2-2; D unresolved. From germline, CDR1 is KGHSH and CDR2 LQKENI. Between the trimmed V and J ends, which lost 0 bases and 3 bases, there was a span of 14 bases. CDR3 length: 17 amino acids. The CDR3 nucleotides read TGTGCCAGCTCACCACCGTTGCGACCCAGGTACACCGGGGAGCTGTTTTTT. It codes for CASSPPLRPRYTGELFF.

This clone has a handful of counts. The V call is TRBV5-6, the J call TRBJ1-2; the match to TRBD1 covers 7 bases. The germline V gene encodes CDR1 SGHDT and CDR2 YYEEEE. Losses at the gene ends were 4 bases for V and 4 bases for J; bases not matched to a gene: 4. This CDR3 has 13 amino acids. The CDR3 loop is CASSAGQLYGYTF. DNA for the CDR3: TGTGCCAGCAGCGCGGGACAGCTCTATGGCTACACCTTC.

This rearrangement joins TRBV5-1 to TRBJ2-5, with TRBD1 matching over 8 bases. Germline loops: CDR1 SGHRS, CDR2 YFSETQ. The trim removed 5 bases at V and 1 base at J, leaving 4 bases unmatched. There are 14 residues in the CDR3. The CDR3 sequence is CASRPGQGQETQYF. As DNA, the CDR3 is TGCGCCAGCAGACCAGGACAGGGCCAAGAGACCCAGTACTTC. The variable domain in full, with the rest retrieved from reference TRBV5-1 and TRBJ2-5, is KAGVTQTPRYLIKTRGQQVTLSCSPISGHRSVSWYQQTPGQGLQFLFEYFSETQRNKGNFPGRFSGRQFSNSRSEMNVSTLELGDSALYLCASRPGQGQETQYFGPGTRLLVL.

The V call is TRBV6-5, the J call TRBJ1-1, with a weak D call TRBD1 (5 bases). V was clipped by 10 bases and J by 8 bases, with 17 bases between them. This CDR3 region has 12 residues. Germline loops: CDR1 MNHEY, CDR2 SVGAGI. The CDR3 nucleotides are TGTGCCACCTACAGGATCCCTCTGGAAGCTTTCTTT. Translating it yields CATYRIPLEAFF.

V is TRBV2 and J is TRBJ1-4; tentatively, D is TRBD1 (6 bases). The CDR3 covers 13 residues. V lost 6 bases and J lost 4, with 9 bases in between. From germline, CDR1 is SNHLY and CDR2 FYNNEI. The CDR3 nucleotides are TGTGCCAGCAGCGGGACATTTAATGAAAAACTGTTTTTT. Its translation: CASSGTFNEKLFF.